The sample holds many counts of the clone carrying this T cell receptor (beta chain). This sample is part of a study of T-cell reconstitution after alpha-beta-depleted transplantation in children. Unique molecular identifiers were built into the TCRbeta library. Each CDR3 protein gets one entry after TCRdb re-called the PCR reads with MiXCR. The data contain about 90,000 distinct CDR3 sequences, approximately 9.2% of them singletons. The sample consisted of PBMCs from the stem cell graft donor, taken from the stem cell graft. The sequence derives from a human donor who donated a stem cell graft to a child with congenital amegakaryocytic thrombocytopenia.

This CDR3 is CSASVGDEQYF. Here the CDR3 DNA reads TGCAGTGCTAGTGTGGGCGACGAGCAGTACTTC. This sequence joins TRBV20-1 and TRBJ2-7; D ambiguous. The CDR3 runs 11 residues. The V gene lost 3 bases and the J gene lost 5 bases, with 8 bases spanning the gap. Germline V gene lookup returns CDR1 DFQATT and CDR2 SNEGSKA (reference sequence).